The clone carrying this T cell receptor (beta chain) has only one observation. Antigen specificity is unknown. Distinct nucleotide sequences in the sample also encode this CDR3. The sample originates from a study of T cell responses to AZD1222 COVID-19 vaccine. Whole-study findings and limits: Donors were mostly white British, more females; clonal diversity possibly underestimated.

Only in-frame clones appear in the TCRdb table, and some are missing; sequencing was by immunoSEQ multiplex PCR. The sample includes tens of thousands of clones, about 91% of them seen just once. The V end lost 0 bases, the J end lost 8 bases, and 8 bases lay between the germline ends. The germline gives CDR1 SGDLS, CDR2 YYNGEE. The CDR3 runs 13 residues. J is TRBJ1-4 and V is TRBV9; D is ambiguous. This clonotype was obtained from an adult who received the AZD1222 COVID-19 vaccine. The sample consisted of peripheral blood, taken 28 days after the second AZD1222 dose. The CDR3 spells CASSVVPGEKLFF. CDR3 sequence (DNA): TGTGCCAGCAGCGTAGTCCCGGGGGAAAAACTGTTTTTT.